This T cell receptor beta chain was documented in a study of T cell repertoires in cytomegalovirus infection. As to this clonotype: At one of its ends the junction is not consistent with the germline gene, which may arise from a read error.

TCRdb independently ran MiXCR on the reads; one entry per CDR3 protein. The sample shows 630,000 or so distinct CDR3 sequences, 20% to 25% of them seen only once. This CDR3 has 18 amino acids. Germline CDR1 reads ENHRY; CDR2 reads SYGVKD. The chain joins TRBV10-3 to TRBJ2-2; 10 positions agree with TRBD2. Sequenced sample: CD8+ T cells from PBMCs. The receptor was isolated from a human donor in good health (CMV status not recorded). Some clones in this sample may be carry-over from other donors' samples. The CDR3 DNA follows: TGTACCATCAGTGAGTCGCTAGCGGGGGCCTCGAACACCGGGGAGCTGTTTTTT. Translation gives CTISESLAGASNTGELFF.